The entry below describes one T cell receptor beta chain. Its antigen is currently not known. Per-base qualities were not stored, and no clone one base away is much larger. Peripheral blood CD8+ and CD4+ T cells from healthy donors, Susac syndrome patients and multiple sclerosis patients were profiled using high-throughput TCR beta sequencing. Recently defined diagnostic criteria for definite or probable disease were met by the Susac syndrome patients. CD8+ TEMRA cells were enriched by FACS, while bulk CD8+ and CD4+ T cells were purified by magnetic negative isolation. Blood was drawn into EDTA tubes, processed within 24 hours, and PBMCs were isolated by density gradient centrifugation. PBMCs intended for TCR sequencing were frozen in liquid nitrogen and were later thawed in a 37 degrees C water bath. The sorted or isolated CD4+, CD8+ and CD8+ TEMRA cells had a purity of 90% or higher. CDR1 LNHNV and CDR2 YYDKDF are derived from the germline V gene (reference sequence). The CDR3 sequence holds 16 residues, the cysteine and phenylalanine included. The kept DNA is CDR3 alone, 48 bases in frame from the first base. Between the V and J ends, shortened by 0 bases and 2 bases respectively, the junction contains 10 bases.

This entry is derived from a study of CD8 T cells in Susac syndrome (dated by TCRdb to between 2018 and 2021). About the full investigation: Among the sequenced Susac syndrome patients, about six had clinically active disease and about eight were in clinical remission. Susac syndrome patients were therapy-naive, on corticosteroids (some also receiving IVIg), or on IVIg alone at blood withdrawal. Whether CD8+ T cell activation and differentiation in Susac syndrome was antigen driven was tested using repertoire sequencing. Paper-wide results and their limitations: The number of individuals in the TCR sequencing and HLA analysis was recognized as being relatively small. In patients with Susac syndrome, the CD4+ T cell repertoire showed no detectable clonal expansion.

RNA was extracted with the RNeasy kit and about 0.5 to 1 ug was reverse transcribed using random hexamers. The immunoSEQ multiplex PCR assay, covering 54 Vbeta and 13 Jbeta segments, was used to amplify TCR beta CDR3 regions. PCR amplification bias was corrected by using a synthetic template baseline for primer optimization and computational correction. In the paper's pipeline: Reads were annotated to V, D and J genes according to IMGT and were analyzed with immunoSEQ Analyzer, with only productive sequences retained. Clonality was computed as one minus Shannon entropy normalized by log2 of the number of productive unique sequences. Public and private clones were assessed among the 100 most prevalent clones of each patient and control. A clone was defined as Susac-specific if it was absent from the healthy and MS cohorts, from 1052 published viral clones and from other ImmuneACCESS disease sequences. TCRdb reworked the public reads: Q25 trimming with fastp, MiXCR clone assembly, productive beta chains retained. Each CDR3 protein appears once, grouped with its most common genes and DNA. These V and J calls derive from TCRdb rather than the authors' analysis. The table for this sample lists roughly 150,000 distinct CDR3 sequences; approximately 95% of them were counted only once. The biggest ten clones account for about 0.16% of the sample.

This clonotype was sampled from a human donor with Susac syndrome. The V gene is TRBV15 and the J gene is TRBJ1-4; the best D guess is TRBD1, with 5 bases matching. The sequenced sample was CD4+ T cells from PBMCs. The nucleotide sequence reads as follows: TGTGCCACCAGCAGAGATTTGGGGGTCACTAATGAAAAACTGTTTTTT. This translates into CATSRDLGVTNEKLFF.